The present TCR beta chain was sequenced within a study of T cell responses to AZD1222 COVID-19 vaccine. As for the study in general: Doses given second, at about 4 or about 12 weeks, were pooled.

Whole-study findings and limits: Possibly, clonal diversity was underestimated; donors were largely white British and included more females. Reports indicate that nearly half of spike-specific TCRs are directed at unmutated variant regions. Baseline antibody screening turned up just a handful of seropositive AZD1222 recipients.

Sequenced by immunoSEQ multiplex PCR; TCRdb stores in-frame clones only, minus some. The repertoire holds roughly 160,000 clones, with roughly nine tenths as singletons. A remark on this clone: Its cognate antigen is unknown.

The source was peripheral blood, collected on day 0 of AZD1222 vaccination. This TCR derives from an adult in good health.

The CDR3 loop is CASRDPDNEQFF. CDR3 DNA: TGTGCCAGCAGAGACCCGGACAATGAGCAGTTCTTC. This chain connects TRBV7-9 to TRBJ2-1, with unresolved D. Germline V gives CDR1 SEHNR, CDR2 FQNEAQ (reference sequence). This CDR3 is 12 amino acids long. Trimming took off 6 bases at V and 5 bases at J, with 8 bases between the two ends.